This T cell receptor (beta chain) was retrieved from a study of TIL therapy for anti-PD-1-resistant metastatic lung cancer. Across the study: Most patients had lung adenocarcinoma; a handful of tumors were EGFR-mutant, two ALK-rearranged; half smoked currently or formerly.

The libraries were made with immunoSEQ v3. This table comes from immunoSEQ multiplex PCR, and its TCRdb copy is limited to in-frame clones, with some not included. The repertoire includes 95,000 or so clones, about 71% of them detected once, and 10% to 11% sits in the top ten. The table lists this clone with a few counts. Antigen specificity is unknown. Study-wide results and caveats: Compared with baseline intratumoral T cells, expanded TIL cultures were more clonal and less diverse (approximately 6.6% vs 31%).

This CDR3 comprises 15 residues. Losses at the gene ends were 4 bases for V and 1 base for J; bases not matched to a gene: 5. Germline V gene data show CDR1 as SGHTS and CDR2 as YDEGEE. Time point noted: pre-treatment sample, taken before nivolumab and TIL therapy. Most excised metastases sampled were pleural nodules or supraclavicular lymph nodes. Sequenced material: tumor tissue, taken at baseline. V usage is TRBV5-8 and J usage is TRBJ1-3; 7 bases line up with TRBD1. The clonotype originates from a person between 25 and 79 years old with non-small cell lung cancer. The CDR3 nucleotides read TGTGCCAGCAGCCCGGGACAGCTTTCTGGAAACACCATATATTTT. Translating gives CASSPGQLSGNTIYF.